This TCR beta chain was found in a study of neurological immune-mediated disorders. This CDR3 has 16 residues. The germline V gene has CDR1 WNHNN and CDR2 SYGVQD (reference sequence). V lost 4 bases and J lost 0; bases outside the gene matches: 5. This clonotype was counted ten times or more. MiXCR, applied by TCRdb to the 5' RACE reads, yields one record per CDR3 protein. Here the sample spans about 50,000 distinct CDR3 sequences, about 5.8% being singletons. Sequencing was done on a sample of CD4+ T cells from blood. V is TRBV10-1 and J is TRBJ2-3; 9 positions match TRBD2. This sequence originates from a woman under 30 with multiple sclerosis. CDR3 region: CASSGLTSGSTDTQYF. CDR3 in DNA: TGCGCCAGCAGTGGACTAACTAGCGGGAGCACAGATACGCAGTATTTT.